One sample yielded the 12 T cell receptor beta chains listed below, sequenced in a study of response to subunit inactivated influenza vaccine. TCRdb analysed the RT-PCR reads with MiXCR anew, one entry per CDR3 protein. The sample includes under 550,000 distinct CDR3 sequences, approximately 7.7% of them seen just once. The sample in question was PBMCs from blood, obtained around 2 years after vaccination. Receptors originate from a man in his fifties or sixties who received an inactivated influenza vaccine.

This clonotype was counted a few times. The V and J genes are TRBV20-1 and TRBJ2-3; maybe TRBD1 (5 bases). Per the germline V gene, CDR1 is DFQATT and CDR2 is SNEGSKA (reference sequence). The CDR3 contains 14 residues. V was trimmed by 2 bases and J by 6 bases, leaving 15 bases between them. In DNA, the CDR3 is TGCAGTGCTAGATATTCCAGGGCTCCGGATACGCAGTATTTT. Amino acids: CSARYSRAPDTQYF.

The rearrangement uses TRBV20-1 and TRBJ2-5; D might be TRBD2 (5 bases). The V gene lost 6 bases and the J gene lost 5 bases, with 7 bases spanning the gap. CDR3 size: 10 residues. Germline-derived CDR1 and CDR2 are DFQATT and SNEGSKA (reference sequence). The chain's CDR3 is CSAPGETQYF. The CDR3 DNA is TGCAGTGCCCCGGGGGAGACCCAGTACTTC.

This clonotype was observed a handful of times. V is TRBV4-3 and J is TRBJ2-1; a possible D gene is TRBD2 (5 bases). The CDR3 contains 15 residues. From germline, CDR1 is LGHNA and CDR2 YSLEER. The ends were cut back, 0 bases at V and 6 bases at J, with 12 bases in the middle. CDR3: CASSQEGSPANEQFF. The CDR3 DNA is TGCGCCAGCAGCCAAGAGGGGAGCCCGGCCAATGAGCAGTTCTTC.

The chain employs TRBV5-5 and TRBJ2-5; D is ambiguous. The CDR3 has 13 residues. The germline V and J ends were trimmed by 4 bases and 5 bases, with 12 bases remaining between them. Germline CDR1 SGHKS, CDR2 YYEKEE (reference sequence). CDR3 sequence reads: CASSLPLEETQYF. In nucleotides, the CDR3 is TGTGCCAGCAGCCTTCCCTTGGAGGAGACCCAGTACTTC.

This clonotype was recorded many times. The chain has TRBV7-2 and TRBJ2-1; D uncertain. CDR1 and CDR2 from the germline V gene are SGHTA and FQGNSA. The CDR3 totals 14 residues. The ends were cut back, 5 bases at V and 3 bases at J, with 11 bases in the middle. CDR3 sequence reads: CASSTPNLYNEQFF. DNA for the CDR3: TGTGCCAGCAGCACCCCTAACCTCTACAATGAGCAGTTCTTC.

There are a few counts of this clonotype. The chain recombines TRBV7-2 with TRBJ1-2; D is ambiguous. Trimming stripped 4 bases from V and 8 bases from J, with 11 bases between. There are 12 residues in the CDR3. Germline CDR1 reads SGHTA; CDR2 reads FQGNSA. CDR3 sequence (DNA): TGTGCCAGCAGCTCCCCTAGGAGGGGCTACACCTTC. This translates into CASSSPRRGYTF.

The chain links TRBV4-3 to TRBJ2-1; 7 bases agree with TRBD1. Germline values: CDR1 LGHNA, CDR2 YSLEER. The CDR3 runs 13 residues. J was trimmed by 10 bases and V by 3 bases; bases with no gene match: 6. The CDR3 is CASSQRQGIEQFF. Here the CDR3 DNA reads TGCGCCAGCAGCCAGCGACAGGGAATAGAGCAGTTCTTC.

This clonotype has a count of ten or more. The V gene is TRBV29-1, the J gene TRBJ2-7, with D possibly being TRBD1 or TRBD2 (5 bases each). Germline V lookup: CDR1 SQVTM, CDR2 ANQGSEA. Trimming pared 5 bases from V and 1 base from J, leaving 12 bases between. The CDR3 length is 13 residues. CDR3 amino acids: CSVSGTASYEQYF. The CDR3 nucleotides read TGCAGCGTTAGTGGGACCGCATCCTACGAGCAGTACTTC.

This clonotype was detected a few times. This rearrangement joins TRBV11-2 to TRBJ2-3; TRBD2 is a possible D gene (6 bases). Per germline, CDR1 SGHAT and CDR2 FQNNGV. Trimming pared 1 base from V and 5 bases from J, leaving 13 bases between. The CDR3 is 15 residues long. The DNA for the CDR3 is TGTGCCAGCAGCTTAGTTGTTACGGGGGAAGATACGCAGTATTTT. Amino acids: CASSLVVTGEDTQYF.

This clonotype occurred a few times. The rearrangement links TRBV6-2 or TRBV6-3 to TRBJ1-1, with 9 bases aligning to TRBD1. The germline CDR1 and CDR2 sequences are MNHEY and SVGEGT. The CDR3 is 17 residues long. Unmatched junction bases numbered 7, after V lost 2 bases and J lost 0 bases. Written as DNA, the CDR3 is TGTGCCAGCAGTTACGTACGGGACAGGGCCCTGAACACTGAAGCTTTCTTT. Protein product: CASSYVRDRALNTEAFF.

This clonotype was counted ten times or more. The gene calls are TRBV3-1 and TRBJ2-7; 10 bases map to TRBD1. CDR1 LGHDT and CDR2 YNNKEL come from the germline V gene (reference sequence). There are 17 residues in the CDR3. The ends lost 0 bases at V and 5 bases at J; junction bases unmatched: 10. CDR3 residues: CASSQEGYRDRGNEQYF. The CDR3 bases are TGTGCCAGCAGCCAAGAAGGGTACCGGGACAGGGGAAACGAGCAGTACTTC.

This clonotype has just a few counts. This chain connects TRBV10-2 to TRBJ2-7, with TRBD1 matching over 8 bases. The V segment lost 6 bases and the J segment 0 bases; nucleotides outside the gene matches: 10. The length of the CDR3 is 16 residues. Germline V gene sequence: CDR1 WSHSY, CDR2 SAAADI. CDR3 sequence: CASRFLGQGLSYEQYF. The DNA of the CDR3 is TGCGCCAGCAGATTCCTAGGACAGGGCCTCTCCTACGAGCAGTACTTC.